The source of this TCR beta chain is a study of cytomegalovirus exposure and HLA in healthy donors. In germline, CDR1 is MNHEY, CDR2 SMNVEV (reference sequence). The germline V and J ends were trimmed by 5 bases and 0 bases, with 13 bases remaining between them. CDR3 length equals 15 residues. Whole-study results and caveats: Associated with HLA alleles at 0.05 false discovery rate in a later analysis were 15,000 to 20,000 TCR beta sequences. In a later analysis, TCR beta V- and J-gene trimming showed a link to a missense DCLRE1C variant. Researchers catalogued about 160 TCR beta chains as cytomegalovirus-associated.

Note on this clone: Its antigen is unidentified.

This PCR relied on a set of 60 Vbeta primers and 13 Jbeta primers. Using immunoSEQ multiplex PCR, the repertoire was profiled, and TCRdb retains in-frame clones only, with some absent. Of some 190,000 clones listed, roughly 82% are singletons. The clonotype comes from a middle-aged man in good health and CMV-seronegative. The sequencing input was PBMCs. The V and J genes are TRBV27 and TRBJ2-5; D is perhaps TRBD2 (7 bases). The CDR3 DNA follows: TGTGCCAGCAGTCTAGACGGGGGGCACCAAGAGACCCAGTACTTC. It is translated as CASSLDGGHQETQYF.